A single sample is the source of the 28 T cell receptor beta chains below, sequenced in a study of CD8 T cells in ankylosing spondylitis. Notes on the study in general: Blood of patients with ankylosing spondylitis appeared to be characterized by a TCR beta motif of several highly homologous variants.

TCRdb called the 5' RACE reads again in MiXCR, with one record for every CDR3 protein. Found here are more than 250,000 distinct CDR3 sequences, under 8.5% of them singletons; the top ten hold 13% to 15%. The antigens these receptors bind are not known. Sequencing used blood, either unsorted or a sorted T cell fraction (not recorded which). Receptors originate from a male donor with ankylosing spondylitis.

This sequence joins TRBV7-3 and TRBJ2-1; the D call may be TRBD1 or TRBD2 (5 bases each). Trimming shortened V by 5 bases and J by 9 bases, and 11 bases separated the two germline ends. The CDR3 sequence is 12 residues long. Germline CDR1 and CDR2: SGHTA and FQGTGA. The CDR3: CASSIAGTEQFF. The CDR3 nucleotides are TGTGCCAGCAGCATCGCAGGGACTGAGCAGTTCTTC.

This clonotype was picked up many times. The chain combines TRBV7-3 with TRBJ1-3; D uncertain. Between the trimmed V and J ends, which lost 4 bases and 4 bases, there was a span of 8 bases. Germline assignment: CDR1 SGHTA and CDR2 FQGTGA. The CDR3 runs 13 residues. CDR3 loop: CASSSPGGNTIYF. CDR3 bases: TGTGCCAGCAGCTCGCCGGGGGGAAACACCATATATTTT.

This clonotype was seen many times. This chain uses TRBV12-3 or TRBV12-4 with TRBJ1-5; D not resolved. Between the trimmed V and J ends, which lost 5 bases and 3 bases, there was a span of 11 bases. The CDR3 consists of 14 residues. DNA of the CDR3: TGTGCCAGCAGTCTGGACGGGCTCAATCAGCCCCAGCATTTT. Protein: CASSLDGLNQPQHF.

The CDR3, as DNA: TGTGCCAGCAGTATACAGGGTCCCCGCCTCTACGAGCAGTACTTC. This encodes CASSIQGPRLYEQYF. The J gene is TRBJ2-7, the V gene TRBV2, with TRBD1 as a possible D gene (6 bases). The CDR3 totals 15 residues. The ends were cut back, 5 bases at V and 3 bases at J, with 17 bases in the middle. Germline CDR1 SNHLY, CDR2 FYNNEI.

This clonotype was observed a handful of times. V usage is TRBV7-6 and J usage is TRBJ2-1; 12 bases agree with TRBD2. With V trimmed by 6 bases and J by 3 bases, 6 bases remained unmatched. Germline-derived CDR1 and CDR2 are SGHVS and FNYEAQ. The length of the CDR3 is 16 residues. The CDR3 DNA reads TGTGCCAGCAGGGGAAGACTAGCGGGAGACTACAATGAGCAGTTCTTC. Its protein is CASRGRLAGDYNEQFF.

J is TRBJ2-1 and V is TRBV18; possible D gene TRBD2, 5 bases. The V end was cut by 2 bases, the J end by 9 bases, with 11 bases between. CDR1 is KGHSH and CDR2 is LQKENI in the germline V gene. CDR3 length equals 13 residues. Here the CDR3 reads CASSPETGGEQFF. The CDR3 DNA is TGTGCCAGCTCACCAGAGACTGGAGGTGAGCAGTTCTTC.

This clonotype was observed a handful of times. The chain carries TRBV6-2 or TRBV6-3 and TRBJ2-7; TRBD1 matches 8 bases. The trim removed 8 bases at V and 3 bases at J, leaving 3 bases unmatched. CDR3 length equals 12 residues. Germline loops: CDR1 MNHEY, CDR2 SVGEGT. The CDR3 sequence is CASVGQGYEQYF. The CDR3 DNA reads as TGTGCCAGCGTCGGACAGGGCTACGAGCAGTACTTC.

This clonotype was picked up many times. The DNA of the CDR3 is TGCGCCAGCAGCTTGACTCGGGTCTCCAACACCGGGGAGCTGTTTTTT. This gives the protein CASSLTRVSNTGELFF. The J gene is TRBJ2-2, the V gene TRBV5-1, with no clear D. The germline V and J ends were trimmed by 1 base and 2 bases, with 12 bases remaining between them. Per germline, CDR1 SGHRS and CDR2 YFSETQ. The CDR3 contains 16 residues. Full variable domain (rest looked up from reference TRBV5-1 and TRBJ2-2): KAGVTQTPRYLIKTRGQQVTLSCSPISGHRSVSWYQQTPGQGLQFLFEYFSETQRNKGNFPGRFSGRQFSNSRSEMNVSTLELGDSALYLCASSLTRVSNTGELFFGEGSRLTVL.

This clonotype was observed a handful of times. The chain links TRBV6-5 to TRBJ2-6; D ambiguous. Between the trimmed V and J ends, which lost 2 bases and 0 bases, there was a span of 5 bases. Germline V gene sequence: CDR1 MNHEY, CDR2 SVGAGI. The CDR3 totals 15 residues. This CDR3 is CASSYLNSGANVLTF. The CDR3 DNA follows: TGTGCCAGCAGTTACCTCAACTCTGGGGCCAACGTCCTGACTTTC.

This clonotype was counted a few times. V is TRBV20-1 and J is TRBJ1-1, with D hard to call. Trimming pared 7 bases from V and 0 bases from J, leaving 9 bases between. Germline CDR1 and CDR2: DFQATT and SNEGSKA (reference sequence). The CDR3 loop spans 12 amino acids. CDR3 DNA sequence: TGCAGTGTAGGCGACATGAACACTGAAGCTTTCTTT. Protein product: CSVGDMNTEAFF.

The DNA for the CDR3 is TGCGCCAGCAGCTGGTTAGCGGGAGAGGACACCGGGGAGCTGTTTTTT. It codes for CASSWLAGEDTGELFF. The J gene is TRBJ2-2, the V gene TRBV5-1; 9 bases line up with TRBD2. Germline V gene sequence: CDR1 SGHRS, CDR2 YFSETQ. The CDR3 loop spans 16 amino acids. Unmatched junction bases numbered 6, after V lost 3 bases and J lost 3 bases.

This clonotype was counted a few times. V gene TRBV28 combines with J gene TRBJ2-1, with D tentatively TRBD1 (6 bases). Between the trimmed V and J ends, which lost 5 bases and 6 bases, there was a span of 20 bases. Germline assignment: CDR1 MDHEN and CDR2 SYDVKM. This CDR3 region has 16 residues. CDR3 loop: CASSPLTLRGGNEQFF. The CDR3 DNA follows: TGTGCCAGCAGTCCTCTGACACTCCGAGGGGGCAATGAGCAGTTCTTC.

This clonotype was counted a few times. Here the CDR3 DNA reads TGTGCCAGCAGCTTGGGAGAGGCAGACAATGAGCAGTTCTTC. Translation: CASSLGEADNEQFF. The rearrangement joins TRBV5-5 to TRBJ2-1; no clear D. Germline V gene sequence: CDR1 SGHKS, CDR2 YYEKEE (reference sequence). The CDR3 is made up of 14 amino acids. Trimming stripped 0 bases from V and 5 bases from J, with 9 bases between.

Only a few counts were recorded for this clonotype. This chain uses TRBV18 with TRBJ2-2; D is possibly TRBD1 (6 bases). Germline values: CDR1 KGHSH, CDR2 LQKENI. This CDR3 is built from 16 residues. V gave up 1 base and J gave up 6 bases, with 15 bases separating them. CDR3 residues: CASSPLRVRGPGELFF. CDR3 sequence (DNA): TGTGCCAGCTCACCACTTCGGGTCAGGGGCCCCGGGGAGCTGTTTTTT.

This clonotype was found a few times. V is TRBV20-1 and J is TRBJ2-5; 12 nucleotides line up with TRBD2. The CDR3 consists of 16 residues. J lost 2 bases, V lost 1 base, and 5 bases had no gene match. Germline-derived CDR1 and CDR2 are DFQATT and SNEGSKA (reference sequence). The CDR3 sequence: CSARGGLAGRQETQYF. The CDR3 DNA reads as TGCAGTGCTAGAGGAGGACTAGCGGGACGGCAAGAGACCCAGTACTTC.

This clonotype was seen at least ten times. CDR3 sequence reads: CASSLKTGYEQYF. DNA for the CDR3: TGTGCCAGCAGCTTGAAAACAGGCTACGAGCAGTACTTC. The chain carries TRBV5-6 and TRBJ2-7, with a possible D match to TRBD1 (5 bases). V lost 1 base and J 3 bases, leaving 8 bases between the germline ends. CDR3 length: 13 amino acids. Germline values: CDR1 SGHDT, CDR2 YYEEEE.

This clonotype was seen many times. This chain joins TRBV20-1 and TRBJ2-1; D gene uncertain. The V end lost 3 bases, the J end lost 3 bases, and 12 bases lay between the germline ends. Germline assignment: CDR1 DFQATT and CDR2 SNEGSKA (reference sequence). This CDR3 is 14 amino acids long. CDR3 nucleotides: TGCAGTGCTAGGGCCGGTTCTCTCTACAATGAGCAGTTCTTC. Amino acid sequence: CSARAGSLYNEQFF.

This clonotype occurred a few times. This chain joins TRBV11-1 and TRBJ2-7; perhaps TRBD1 as D (6 bases). The CDR3 has 18 residues. Germline V gives CDR1 SGHAT, CDR2 FQDESV (reference sequence). V lost 5 bases to trimming and J lost 1 base, with 24 bases between them. The CDR3 DNA is TGTGCCAGCAGCAAATGGACAGACCCGATCGCTCCTTCCTACGAGCAGTACTTC. It is translated as CASSKWTDPIAPSYEQYF. Complete variable domain (other parts from reference TRBV11-1 and TRBJ2-7): EAEVAQSPRYKITEKSQAVAFWCDPISGHATLYWYRQILGQGPELLVQFQDESVVDDSQLPKDRFSAERLKGVDSTLKIQPAELGDSAMYLCASSKWTDPIAPSYEQYFGPGTRLTVT.

This clonotype has just a few counts. The chain links TRBV10-2 to TRBJ2-3; 9 bases are a match to TRBD1. The CDR3 has 21 amino acids. Germline trimming cut 7 bases from V and 0 bases from J; bases unmatched to any gene: 23. Germline values: CDR1 WSHSY, CDR2 SAAADI. The CDR3 region has the DNA TGCGCCAGCATGACAGGGGGTCGCGTTACCGGGAGCAGGGAGAGCACAGATACGCAGTATTTT. Protein sequence: CASMTGGRVTGSRESTDTQYF.

This clonotype was seen at least ten times. The chain couples TRBV3-1 to TRBJ2-3, with 15 bases matching TRBD2. The CDR3 sequence is 16 residues long. V was pared by 1 base and J by 5 bases, with 1 base of the junction left unmatched. Per the germline V gene, CDR1 is LGHDT and CDR2 is YNNKEL (reference sequence). For the CDR3, the DNA is TGTGCCAGCAGCCAAGTGGGACTAGCGGGAGGAGATACGCAGTATTTT. Translated, it gives CASSQVGLAGGDTQYF.

At least ten counts were recorded for this clonotype. This rearrangement joins TRBV7-2 to TRBJ2-7; D is unclear. The CDR3 totals 14 residues. Trimming took off 3 bases at V and 3 bases at J, with 12 bases between the two ends. Germline V gene data show CDR1 as SGHTA and CDR2 as FQGNSA. Here the CDR3 DNA reads TGTGCCAGCAGCTTCCCCCACTCCATCTACGAGCAGTACTTC. Its translation is CASSFPHSIYEQYF.

This clonotype was counted at least ten times. The chain recombines TRBV6-1 with TRBJ1-2, with TRBD1 identical over 10 bases. This CDR3 is built from 13 residues. Germline CDR1 reads MNHNS; CDR2 reads SASEGT. V gave up 6 bases and J gave up 7 bases; unmatched junction bases: 5. The DNA for the CDR3 is TGTGCCAGCAGCAGGACAGGGGGAGGTGGCTACACCTTC. This encodes CASSRTGGGGYTF.

This chain links TRBV5-1 with TRBJ2-7; D might be TRBD1 (6 bases). The V gene's germline CDR1 is SGHRS and CDR2 YFSETQ. Trimming removed 1 base at V and 3 bases at J, with 11 bases between. CDR3 size: 14 residues. CDR3 sequence: CASSLSGQNYEQYF. The CDR3 nucleotides are TGCGCCAGCAGCTTGTCGGGACAAAACTACGAGCAGTACTTC.

Only a few counts were recorded for this clonotype. The CDR3 nucleotides read TGTGCCAGCAGCTCCTTTAGCGGGAGCTCCTACGAGCAGTACTTC. Encoded protein: CASSSFSGSSYEQYF. This sequence joins TRBV7-2 and TRBJ2-7; TRBD2 matches 9 bases. CDR1 and CDR2 (germline): SGHTA, FQGNSA. The ends lost 4 bases at V and 0 bases at J; junction bases unmatched: 4. The CDR3 loop spans 15 amino acids.

The genes are TRBV10-3 and TRBJ2-5; D is undetermined. CDR1 is ENHRY and CDR2 is SYGVKD in the germline V gene. The V end was cut by 3 bases, the J end by 0 bases, with 8 bases between. This CDR3 contains 14 residues. CDR3 in DNA: TGTGCCATCAGTGATTTAAGCGACCAAGAGACCCAGTACTTC. It yields the protein CAISDLSDQETQYF.

This clonotype was found many times. J is TRBJ2-3 and V is TRBV3-1, with a possible D match to TRBD2 (6 bases). Germline CDR1 and CDR2: LGHDT and YNNKEL (reference sequence). This CDR3 has 15 amino acids. V was clipped by 2 bases and J by 4 bases, with 13 bases between them. Written as DNA, the CDR3 is TGTGCCAGCAGCCAACGGGGGACGGGCTCAGATACGCAGTATTTT. It translates to CASSQRGTGSDTQYF.

This clonotype was found many times. The V call is TRBV20-1, the J call TRBJ2-1, with D perhaps TRBD1 (7 bases). V shed 7 bases and J shed 7 bases, with 20 bases lying between them. CDR3 length: 14 residues. Germline V gene sequence: CDR1 DFQATT, CDR2 SNEGSKA (reference sequence). CDR3 DNA: TGCAGTGAAAGGGGGGACAGTCGAACGAATGAGCAGTTCTTC. Translation: CSERGDSRTNEQFF.

V gene TRBV5-1 combines with J gene TRBJ2-7; 10 bases map to TRBD2. CDR1 and CDR2 from the germline V gene are SGHRS and YFSETQ. This CDR3 region has 15 residues. Trimming at V came to 4 bases and at J to 1 base, leaving 5 bases not matched to a gene. CDR3 loop: CASSPEREGSYEQYF. Written as DNA, the CDR3 is TGCGCCAGCAGCCCCGAGCGGGAGGGGTCCTACGAGCAGTACTTC.